The clone carrying this TCR beta chain was counted many times. What it binds is not known. After constant-region reverse-primer amplification, full-length variable regions underwent semi-nested PCR with Nested Universal Primer A. TCRdb analysed the 5' RACE reads with MiXCR anew, one entry per CDR3 protein. The sample has over 55,000 distinct CDR3 sequences; roughly 30% are singletons. Memory CD4+ T cells were sorted as CD4+CD45RO+CD25- cells. Study-level findings and limits: Larger-cohort validation covered only one TCR beta V-J rearrangement.

The CDR3 loop spans 15 amino acids. Germline V gives CDR1 MGHRA, CDR2 YSYEKL. Trimming shortened V by 0 bases and J by 6 bases, and 12 bases separated the two germline ends. The chain joins TRBV4-1 to TRBJ1-5, with a weak D call TRBD1 (5 bases). The TCR was taken from a female donor with breast cancer. The sequencing input was tumor-infiltrating memory CD4+ T cells sorted from the breast tumor. Specified subset: memory CD4+ T cells, CD4+CD45RO+CD25-. CDR3 sequence (DNA): TGCGCCAGCAGCCAAGATCCCACAGGAGGTCAGCCCCAGCATTTT. Amino acid sequence: CASSQDPTGGQPQHF.